Listed below are T cell receptor beta chains from one sample, sequenced in a study of blood T cell repertoires in COVID-19. Libraries were prepared by immunoSEQ multiplex PCR; TCRdb keeps only in-frame clonotypes and omits some of them. Among a few hundred thousand clones listed, just under 90% were seen once. Material: PBMCs or T cells enriched from blood (not recorded which). The receptors originated from a woman aged 60-75 years who had recovered from COVID-19. Each CDR3 is given with its conserved first and last residue. A D gene is named only where the DNA matches it firmly. Expanded clones are given a class, and other clones once, few, many or no size at all.

TRBV10-3	-	-	TRBJ2-1	CAISPSQFNEQFF	TGTGCCATCAGTCCCAGTCAATTCAATGAGCAGTTCTTC
TRBV27	-	TRBD1	TRBJ1-6	CASSEDRENSPLHF	TGTGCCAGCAGTGAGGACAGGGAGAATTCACCCCTCCACTTT
TRBV15	-	TRBD2	TRBJ2-7	CATSRVGLDEQYF	TGTGCCACCAGCAGAGTTGGACTAGACGAGCAGTACTTC
TRBV28	-	-	TRBJ1-2	CASSSTEPNYGYTF	TGTGCCAGCAGTTCTACAGAGCCTAACTATGGCTACACCTTC
TRBV3-1/TRBV3-2	-	-	TRBJ1-6	CASSKRDYNSPLHF	TGTGCCAGCAGCAAGCGGGACTATAATTCACCCCTCCACTTT
TRBV11-2	-	-	TRBJ1-2	CASSQRGLNYGYTF	TGTGCCAGCAGTCAACGCGGGTTAAACTATGGCTACACCTTC
TRBV18	-	-	TRBJ2-7	CASSLGTSTYEQYF	TGTGCCAGCTCACTCGGGACTTCCACCTACGAGCAGTACTTC
TRBV5-1	-	TRBD1	TRBJ2-7	CASSLGQGIGEQYF	TGCGCCAGCAGCTTGGGACAGGGAATAGGTGAGCAGTACTTC
TRBV7-9	-	TRBD1	TRBJ2-5	CASSSGTGWTQYF	TGTGCCAGCAGCTCCGGGACAGGGTGGACCCAGTACTTC
TRBV6-1	-	TRBD1	TRBJ2-7	CASSEEGTETYEQYF	TGTGCCAGCAGTGAAGAGGGGACAGAAACCTACGAGCAGTACTTC
TRBV28	-	-	TRBJ2-1	CASSSRTIINEQFF	TGTGCCAGCAGTTCCAGGACTATTATCAATGAGCAGTTCTTC
TRBV7-6	few	-	TRBJ1-2	CASSLEPTGSGGYTF	TGTGCCAGCAGCTTAGAGCCAACAGGGTCTGGCGGCTACACCTTC
TRBV9	-	TRBD1	TRBJ2-2	CASSVRGTGDSQSPQSRTGELFF	TGTGCCAGCAGCGTAAGAGGAACAGGGGATAGCCAATCACCCCAATCACGAACCGGGGAGCTGTTTTTT
TRBV5-1	-	TRBD1	TRBJ1-2	CASSSQPGQLNNYGYTF	TGCGCCAGCAGCTCTCAACCGGGACAGCTAAATAACTATGGCTACACCTTC
TRBV24-1	-	-	TRBJ2-5	CATSDPLLGRETQYF	TGTGCCACCAGTGACCCACTCCTGGGCCGAGAGACCCAGTACTTC
TRBV13	once	-	TRBJ1-6	CASSFGRGREDNSPLHF	TGTGCCAGCAGCTTTGGGAGGGGACGGGAGGACAATTCACCCCTCCACTTT
TRBV5-1	-	TRBD2	TRBJ2-1	CASSFRRERSEQFF	TGCGCCAGCAGCTTTCGGCGGGAGCGTAGTGAGCAGTTCTTC
TRBV4-1	-	-	TRBJ1-1	CASSQGQDYRVHTEAFF	TGCGCCAGCAGCCAAGGCCAGGATTACAGGGTGCACACTGAAGCTTTCTTT
TRBV2	-	-	TRBJ2-3	CASSEVIGTDTQYF	TGTGCCAGCAGTGAAGTTATCGGCACAGATACGCAGTATTTT
TRBV7-3	-	TRBD2	TRBJ2-1	CASSQAGGGYNEQFF	TGTGCCAGCAGCCAAGCGGGGGGAGGCTACAATGAGCAGTTCTTC
TRBV7-9	-	TRBD1	TRBJ1-5	CASGSGTDSNQPQHF	TGTGCCAGCGGGTCCGGGACAGATAGCAATCAGCCCCAGCATTTT
TRBV13	-	-	TRBJ1-6	CASSSAAGRNSPLHF	TGTGCCAGCAGCTCCGCCGCAGGGAGGAATTCACCCCTCCACTTT
TRBV11-1	-	-	TRBJ1-2	CASSLDSIYGYTF	TGTGCCAGCAGCCTAGACAGCATCTATGGCTACACCTTC
TRBV6-5	-	TRBD1	TRBJ1-6	CAGTVGINSPLHF	TGTGCCGGGACAGTCGGGATTAATTCACCCCTCCACTTT
TRBV11-2	-	TRBD1	TRBJ1-2	CASSLDRSSYGYTF	TGTGCCAGCAGCCTGGACAGGTCCAGCTATGGCTACACCTTC
TRBV10-2	few	-	TRBJ1-1	CASKLQGLYTEAFF	TGCGCCAGCAAGCTACAGGGTCTTTACACTGAAGCTTTCTTT
TRBV18	-	TRBD1	TRBJ1-1	CASSTGQGARGEAFF	TGTGCCAGCTCAACGGGACAGGGGGCAAGGGGTGAAGCTTTCTTT
TRBV4-2	-	-	TRBJ1-2	CASSQPLYGYTF	TGTGCCAGCAGCCAACCCCTCTATGGCTACACCTTC
TRBV5-1	-	TRBD1	TRBJ2-2	CASSPGTGAFNTGELFF	TGCGCCAGCAGCCCCGGGACAGGGGCTTTTAACACCGGGGAGCTGTTTTTT
TRBV19	-	TRBD1	TRBJ1-1	CASIAYSPGGRTEAFF	TGTGCCAGTATAGCTTACTCTCCAGGGGGGCGAACTGAAGCTTTCTTT
TRBV28	-	TRBD2	TRBJ2-1	CASSRTSGGDNEQFF	TGTGCCAGCAGTAGGACTAGCGGGGGGGACAATGAGCAGTTCTTC
TRBV19	-	-	TRBJ1-3	CASSMAGSSGNTIYF	TGTGCCAGTAGTATGGCGGGGAGCTCTGGAAACACCATATATTTT
TRBV4-1	-	-	TRBJ2-1	CASSQDGQGGYEQFF	TGCGCCAGCAGCCAAGATGGTCAGGGGGGATATGAGCAGTTCTTC
TRBV7-3	-	TRBD2	TRBJ2-3	CASSPRLAGVTDTQYF	TGTGCCAGCAGCCCTAGGCTAGCGGGGGTCACAGATACGCAGTATTTT
TRBV29-1	-	-	TRBJ1-1	CSVEGQGTEAFF	TGCAGCGTTGAAGGGCAGGGAACTGAAGCTTTCTTT
TRBV3-1/TRBV3-2	once	-	TRBJ2-5	CASSHLRDKETQYF	TGTGCCAGCAGCCACCTCCGGGACAAAGAGACCCAGTACTTC
TRBV6-5	-	-	TRBJ1-1	CASRSPRTDTEAFF	TGTGCCAGCAGGAGTCCACGGACAGACACTGAAGCTTTCTTT
TRBV5-5	-	TRBD2	TRBJ2-7	CASSLSVTSAIYEQYF	TGTGCCAGCAGCTTGTCGGTGACTAGCGCGATCTACGAGCAGTACTTC
TRBV28	-	-	TRBJ2-1	CASINLGGPTFF	TGTGCCAGCATAAATCTTGGAGGCCCAACGTTCTTC
TRBV28	-	-	TRBJ1-2	CASSSPGGYGYTF	TGTGCCAGCAGTTCCCCGGGGGGCTATGGCTACACCTTC
TRBV19	-	-	TRBJ2-3	CASSIEEAGPPNPSTDTQYF	TGTGCCAGTAGTATAGAGGAAGCAGGGCCTCCGAACCCTAGCACAGATACGCAGTATTTT